One TCR beta chain is described in this entry. This clonotype was found a few times. There is no known antigen for this receptor. No base quality values were provided; no much bigger clone lies one nucleotide off. The data are from a study of T cells after yellow fever vaccination (dated by TCRdb to about 2019). Notes on the research overall: Libraries from fractions with low cell numbers were prepared with the SMART-Seq v4 Ultra Low Input RNA kit. To follow T-cell clones before and after primary and booster YFV17D yellow fever vaccination, bulk TCR alpha and beta repertoires were sequenced over time. Two healthy male donors made up the cohort, one aged 18 to 29 years and the other aged 30 to 39 years. Bulk PBMC replicates and cell subsets were isolated from blood drawn at multiple timepoints before and after both primary and secondary immunization. The investigation overall reported the following: After the booster, most of the clones that had expanded following primary vaccination were detected again (just under 97% of CD4 and around nine tenths of CD8), which suggests that memory was broadly maintained. Computational filtering was required because FACS-sorted repertoires could contain abundant contaminating clonotypes from the bulk population. The secondary T-cell response was found to be weaker but faster than the primary response, with a peak reached on day 5 rather than on day 15. A small fraction of clonotypes showed up in both the CD4 and CD8 compartments, probably as a result of convergent recombination. The study included only two donors, which limits how far the findings can be generalized.

Read against the paper, the sample's treatment or condition label means: live attenuated yellow fever vaccine strain. At each blood-draw timepoint, two biological replicates of bulk PBMCs were obtained. A standard Ficoll-Paque protocol was used to isolate PBMCs from peripheral blood. RNA was extracted with TriZol from bulk PBMCs, CD4 and CD8 fractions, and dextramer-positive and dextramer-negative fractions. Synthesis of TCR cDNA relied on 5'RACE template switching, a step that introduced a universal primer site along with unique molecular identifiers. Priming for cDNA synthesis came from both the TCR alpha and TCR beta constant segments. Library amplification used two PCR steps, and the second PCR step added sample barcodes and sequencing adapters. Sequencing of the libraries was done on either Illumina HiSeq 2500 (2x100 bp) or NovaSeq (2x150 bp). From the authors' description of their analysis: Demultiplexing of reads and collapsing into UMI consensus sequences were performed with MIGEC, and V(D)J alignment was carried out with MiXCR. Vaccine-responding clonotypes were identified with edgeR using replicate PBMC samples, with FDR below 0.01 and a log2 fold change above 5 up to day 15 being required. Bulk clonotypes were assigned CD4 or CD8 identity according to which sequenced CD4 or CD8 repertoire held them at higher abundance. TCRdb handled the public reads itself, with Q25 trimming in fastp and clone calling in MiXCR, and kept productive beta chains. Entries that share a CDR3 protein sequence are merged under the most common genes and DNA. TCRdb assigned the V and J calls; the authors' analysis was not used. This sample comprises approximately 550,000 distinct CDR3 sequences, about 13% of them detected only once. Together, the top ten hold around 15% of the sample.

The germline V gene (reference sequence) provides CDR1 LNHDA and CDR2 SQIVND. Measured from the cysteine to the phenylalanine, the CDR3 is 16 residues long. The retained sequence is limited to the CDR3, 48 bases, with the frame set at the first base. Relative to germline, V is 3 bases shorter and J is 4 bases shorter, with 16 bases between their ends. This receptor was identified in a man younger than 45 who received the YFV17D yellow fever vaccine. Sequences were derived from PBMCs, sampled on the day of the yellow fever booster vaccination. The rearranged chain carries TRBV19 and TRBJ1-5; a tentative D call is TRBD1 (6 bases match). The CDR3 reads as follows: CASSISHGQTNQPQHF. The nucleotide sequence reads TGTGCCAGTAGTATCAGCCACGGACAGACTAATCAGCCCCAGCATTTT.